This entry describes one T cell receptor (beta chain). V was cut by 0 bases and J by 7 bases, with 7 bases left in between. The CDR3 has 13 amino acids. CDR1 is SGHRS and CDR2 is YFSETQ in the germline V gene. Data came from immunoSEQ multiplex PCR; TCRdb stores just in-frame clones and leaves some out. Here the sample spans about 200,000 clones, about 86% being singletons. This record belongs to a study of blood T cell repertoires in COVID-19. The sequencing sample was made of peripheral blood. The TCR comes from a man aged 55 to 70 who had recovered from COVID-19. The chain joins TRBV5-1 to TRBJ2-2; the D is unclear. CDR3 protein: CASSLDLGGELFF. CDR3 nucleotide sequence: TGCGCCAGCAGCTTGGATCTAGGCGGGGAGCTGTTTTTT.